A selection of T cell receptor beta chains follows, all from one sample in a study of T cells in localized non-small cell lung cancer. TCRdb's table, derived via immunoSEQ multiplex PCR, lists solely in-frame clones and lacks some. The sample lists around 2,000 clones; less than 25% were seen once. The source was lung tumor tissue, collected before any cancer treatment. The receptor source for this set is a male donor older than 55 with stage I lung adenocarcinoma. Both conserved end residues are part of each CDR3. D genes are given only for firm matches. The size entry is marked missing in some rows and otherwise reads once, few, many or a size class.

D	size	V	J	CDR3	DNA
.	few	TRBV4-1	TRBJ1-5	CASSLGSQPQHF	TGCGCCAGCAGCTTGGGTAGTCAGCCCCAGCATTTT
TRBD2	.	TRBV19	TRBJ2-5	CASSRTSGGARVTQYF	TGTGCCAGTAGTCGGACTAGCGGGGGGGCGAGGGTGACCCAGTACTTC
.	.	TRBV11-3	TRBJ1-3	CASSLGSGSGNTIYF	TGTGCCAGCAGCTTAGGGTCAGGTTCTGGAAACACCATATATTTT
.	.	TRBV30	TRBJ2-5	CAWSTRRSGGVETQYF	TGTGCCTGGAGTACCCGAAGGAGCGGAGGGGTAGAGACCCAGTACTTC
.	.	TRBV14	TRBJ1-1	CASSQLRKGVGEAFF	TGTGCCAGCAGCCAACTAAGGAAAGGGGTGGGGGAAGCTTTCTTT
.	once	TRBV18	TRBJ2-7	CASSPPNRASSYEQYF	TGTGCCAGCTCACCACCGAACCGAGCCAGCTCCTACGAGCAGTACTTC
.	few	TRBV6-8	TRBJ2-2	CASSYSQKGELFF	TGTGCCAGCAGTTACTCGCAGAAGGGGGAGCTGTTTTTT
TRBD2	medium-sized	TRBV11-3	TRBJ2-1	CASSLGLAVSVYNNEQFF	TGTGCCAGCAGCTTAGGACTAGCGGTCTCAGTTTATAACAATGAGCAGTTCTTC
TRBD1	.	TRBV18	TRBJ2-7	CASSSGQGSTYEQYF	TGTGCCAGCTCATCAGGACAGGGGAGCACCTACGAGCAGTACTTC
.	.	TRBV14	TRBJ1-1	CASSPQGWNTEAFF	TGTGCCAGCAGCCCGCAGGGTTGGAACACTGAAGCTTTCTTT
TRBD2	few	TRBV11-3	TRBJ2-5	CASSPSGGSFVETQYF	TGTGCTAGCAGCCCCTCGGGGGGGAGTTTCGTAGAGACCCAGTACTTC
.	.	TRBV29-1	TRBJ2-3	CSVEEMDLDTQYF	TGCAGCGTTGAAGAGATGGACTTAGATACGCAGTATTTT
TRBD1	few	TRBV28	TRBJ1-2	CASSSTGLGYTF	TGTGCCAGCAGCTCGACAGGGTTGGGCTACACCTTC
TRBD1	large	TRBV6-8	TRBJ2-7	CASSNDRVYEQYF	TGTGCCAGCAGTAACGACAGGGTTTACGAGCAGTACTTC
TRBD1	few	TRBV28	TRBJ2-7	CASSTLGQGWIYEQYF	TGTGCCAGCAGTACTCTGGGACAGGGGTGGATCTACGAGCAGTACTTC
.	medium-sized	TRBV11-3	TRBJ1-2	CASSLNGGNYGYTF	TGTGCCAGCAGCCTAAACGGCGGTAACTATGGCTACACCTTC
TRBD1	once	TRBV18	TRBJ1-2	CASSPGQGNGYTF	TGTGCCAGCTCACCCGGACAGGGGAATGGCTACACCTTC
.	few	TRBV6-8	TRBJ1-4	CASSSGWTDEKLFF	TGTGCCAGCAGTTCTGGTTGGACAGATGAAAAACTGTTTTTT
TRBD1	few	TRBV19	TRBJ1-2	CASSIPWDRDYGYTF	TGTGCCAGTAGTATCCCCTGGGACAGGGACTATGGCTACACCTTC
.	.	TRBV11-3	TRBJ2-1	CASSLAGPYNEQFF	TGTGCCAGCAGCTTGGCGGGTCCCTACAATGAGCAGTTCTTC
TRBD2	few	TRBV30	TRBJ2-5	CAWSRAGAQEETQYF	TGTGCCTGGAGCAGAGCGGGGGCTCAAGAAGAGACCCAGTACTTC
.	.	TRBV19	TRBJ1-1	CASSMVGGRGTEAFF	TGTGCCAGTAGTATGGTGGGGGGGCGCGGCACTGAAGCTTTCTTT
.	.	TRBV18	TRBJ1-1	CASSPTVESTEAFF	TGTGCCAGCTCACCAACCGTTGAGAGCACTGAAGCTTTCTTT
TRBD1	.	TRBV19	TRBJ2-1	CASSWTGGRNEQFF	TGTGCCAGTAGCTGGACAGGGGGCCGCAATGAGCAGTTCTTC
.	.	TRBV6-7	TRBJ2-7	CASSYGAASYF	TGTGCCAGCAGTTACGGGGCAGCGTCGTACTTC
.	.	TRBV11-3	TRBJ2-7	CASSGGPSGGPYEQYF	TGTGCCAGCAGCGGGGGCCCTTCAGGGGGGCCTTACGAGCAGTACTTC
.	few	TRBV7-8	TRBJ1-5	CASSSPALEPQHF	TGTGCCAGCAGCTCCCCCGCCCTGGAGCCCCAGCATTTT
TRBD1	few	TRBV30	TRBJ1-2	CAWSPPGGTGHGYTF	TGTGCCTGGAGTCCTCCTGGCGGGACAGGGCATGGCTACACCTTC
.	.	TRBV29-1	TRBJ2-1	CSVLPEGGLYNEQFF	TGCAGCGTCCTACCCGAGGGGGGGCTGTACAATGAGCAGTTCTTC
TRBD2	few	TRBV11-3	TRBJ2-7	CASRTSGSPSYEQYF	TGTGCCAGCCGGACTAGCGGGAGCCCCTCCTACGAGCAGTACTTC
.	medium-sized	TRBV6-8	TRBJ2-3	CAIRKRDTKFDTQYF	TGTGCCATCAGAAAACGGGACACAAAGTTCGATACGCAGTATTTT
.	few	TRBV23-1	TRBJ1-1	CASSLVGDTEAFF	TGCGCCAGCAGCTTGGTCGGGGACACTGAAGCTTTCTTT
.	few	TRBV11-3	TRBJ2-2	CASSLLAGAGGELFF	TGTGCTAGCAGCTTACTTGCCGGGGCAGGCGGGGAGCTGTTTTTT
.	few	TRBV19	TRBJ1-2	CASSISRTGNYGYTF	TGTGCCAGTAGTATTAGTAGAACAGGGAACTATGGCTACACCTTC
TRBD2	.	TRBV19	TRBJ2-3	CASSGRLGDSGRSTDTQYF	TGTGCCAGTAGTGGCCGTCTGGGTGATAGCGGGAGGAGCACAGATACGCAGTATTTT
.	large	TRBV12-5	TRBJ1-1	CASGFINTEAFF	TGTGCTAGTGGTTTCATAAACACTGAAGCTTTCTTT
.	few	TRBV7-8	TRBJ2-7	CASSLRLSYEQYF	TGTGCCAGCAGCTTACGCCTCTCCTACGAGCAGTACTTC
.	.	TRBV30	TRBJ1-5	CAWSSREDQPQHF	TGTGCCTGGAGCAGCAGGGAAGATCAGCCCCAGCATTTT
.	few	TRBV6-8	TRBJ2-5	CASSYSPGWETQYF	TGTGCCAGCAGTTACTCGCCGGGGTGGGAGACCCAGTACTTC
TRBD2	.	TRBV11-3	TRBJ2-1	CASSLIAGGLSEQFF	TGTGCCAGCAGCCTGATAGCGGGGGGGCTTAGTGAGCAGTTCTTC
TRBD1	.	TRBV29-1	TRBJ1-2	CSVNKPGTENYGYTF	TGCAGCGTTAACAAGCCCGGGACAGAAAACTATGGCTACACCTTC
.	.	TRBV10-2	TRBJ2-7	CASSANTVGEQYF	TGCGCCAGCAGCGCCAATACAGTGGGCGAGCAGTACTTC
.	.	TRBV19	TRBJ2-7	CASSIRASAEQYF	TGTGCCAGTAGTATCCGGGCATCAGCGGAGCAGTACTTC
.	medium-sized	TRBV11-3	TRBJ2-1	CASSSRTSSYNEQFF	TGTGCCAGCAGCTCCAGGACAAGCTCCTACAATGAGCAGTTCTTC
.	.	TRBV11-3	TRBJ2-1	CASSARDSTNEQFF	TGTGCCAGCAGCGCCCGGGACTCCACCAATGAGCAGTTCTTC
.	.	TRBV6-8	TRBJ1-5	CASSYRTGYGNQPQHF	TGTGCCAGCAGTTACCGCACAGGGTACGGCAATCAGCCCCAGCATTTT
.	.	TRBV28	TRBJ1-4	CASSPREASREKLFF	TGTGCCAGCAGTCCTAGGGAGGCATCGAGGGAAAAACTGTTTTTT
.	many	TRBV7-1	TRBJ2-5	CASSLGQYGTQYF	TGTGCCAGCAGCTTAGGACAGTACGGGACCCAGTACTTC
.	.	TRBV9	TRBJ2-3	CASSVEGSVTDTQYF	TGTGCCAGCAGCGTAGAGGGTAGCGTCACAGATACGCAGTATTTT
.	few	TRBV7-2	TRBJ1-4	CASSFGGGEKLFF	TGTGCCAGCAGCTTCGGGGGAGGTGAAAAACTGTTTTTT
TRBD2	.	TRBV6-8	TRBJ2-1	CASSQPGLAILNEQFF	TGTGCCAGCAGCCAACCGGGACTAGCGATTCTCAATGAGCAGTTCTTC
.	.	TRBV14	TRBJ2-7	CASSHTYEQYF	TGTGCCAGCAGCCATACCTACGAGCAGTACTTC
.	.	TRBV11-3	TRBJ2-7	CASSGALLSYEQYF	TGTGCCAGCTCGGGGGCCCTACTCTCCTACGAGCAGTACTTC
.	once	TRBV25-1	TRBJ2-7	CASSESGTHEQYF	TGTGCCAGCAGTGAATCCGGGACACACGAGCAGTACTTC
.	.	TRBV11-3	TRBJ2-3	CASSLPRDSRPSTDTQYF	TGTGCCAGCAGCCTCCCCCGGGACTCACGTCCTAGCACAGATACGCAGTATTTT
.	.	TRBV25-1	TRBJ1-1	CASKWSGVTGMNTEAFF	TGTGCCAGCAAATGGTCAGGGGTGACCGGCATGAACACTGAAGCTTTCTTT
.	few	TRBV6-8	TRBJ2-7	CAISAGTGDYEQYF	TGTGCCATCAGTGCCGGGACGGGAGACTACGAGCAGTACTTC